This passage covers 16 T cell receptor beta chains from one sample sequenced in a study of Graves' ophthalmopathy and Graves' hyperthyroidism. Amplified material comprised TCR beta CDR3 regions derived from RNA transcripts. RT-PCR with HTBI primers came first, then second-round multiplex PCR. TCRdb re-derived calls from the multiplex PCR reads in MiXCR, one entry per CDR3 protein. The repertoire includes around 660,000 distinct CDR3 sequences, over 40% of them detected once, and under 3.5% sits in the top ten. Source material: peripheral blood. Receptors originate from an adult man with Graves' ophthalmopathy.

This clonotype was observed a handful of times. This chain links TRBV25-1 with TRBJ2-7; 7 bases line up with TRBD1. V was clipped by 1 base and J by 4 bases; unmatched bases: 4. The germline CDR1 and CDR2 sequences are MGHDK and SYGVNS. This CDR3 has 14 amino acids. In nucleotides, the CDR3 is TGTGCCAGCAGTGAATGGAACAGGGGATACGAGCAGTACTTC. It codes for CASSEWNRGYEQYF.

This clonotype came up many times. The rearrangement links TRBV19 to TRBJ2-2; D is ambiguous. The germline V gene has CDR1 LNHDA and CDR2 SQIVND (reference sequence). The V gene lost 5 bases and the J gene lost 0 bases, with 13 bases spanning the gap. This CDR3 has 16 amino acids. The CDR3 loop is CASSSYRATNTGELFF. CDR3 DNA: TGTGCCAGTAGTTCCTATCGGGCCACGAACACCGGGGAGCTGTTTTTT. Full variable domain (rest looked up from reference TRBV19 and TRBJ2-2): DGGITQSPKYLFRKEGQNVTLSCEQNLNHDAMYWYRQDPGQGLRLIYYSQIVNDFQKGDIAEGYSVSREKKESFPLTVTSAQKNPTAFYLCASSSYRATNTGELFFGEGSRLTVL.

Turning to this clonotype: This clone may be a read error of a much larger clone one base away. This chain connects TRBV5-4 to TRBJ2-5; a weak D match, TRBD2 (5 bases). The CDR3 spans 13 residues. With 4 bases removed from V and 9 bases from J, the gap between germline ends came to 16 bases. Germline V gives CDR1 SGHNT, CDR2 YYREEE (reference sequence). The CDR3, as DNA: TGTGCCAGCAGCGCGGGCAGCCCTAAGGCCCAGTACTTC. Its protein product is CASSAGSPKAQYF.

This clonotype was seen repeatedly, ten times or more. The chain uses TRBV19 and TRBJ1-5, with D unresolved. CDR3 length: 13 amino acids. Trimming left V 3 bases short and J 3 bases short, with 6 bases between. CDR1 is LNHDA, CDR2 SQIVND, per germline (reference sequence). This CDR3 reads CASSMTTNQPQHF. CDR3 nucleotide sequence: TGTGCCAGTAGTATGACCACCAATCAGCCCCAGCATTTT.

This clonotype was counted once. This chain uses TRBV7-9 with TRBJ1-2, with a tentative D call TRBD1 (5 bases). The V gene lost 5 bases and the J gene lost 4 bases, with 23 bases spanning the gap. The germline CDR1 and CDR2 sequences are SEHNR and FQNEAQ (reference sequence). The CDR3 has 17 residues. The CDR3 loop reads CASSPRDAGAVGYGYTF. In DNA form, the CDR3 reads TGTGCCAGCAGCCCCCGGGACGCCGGTGCGGTAGGCTATGGCTACACCTTC.

This chain joins TRBV25-1 and TRBJ1-2; 9 bases match TRBD1. There are 15 residues in the CDR3. Germline assignment: CDR1 MGHDK and CDR2 SYGVNS. Germline trimming cut 3 bases from V and 7 bases from J; bases unmatched to any gene: 9. The CDR3 bases are TGTGCCAGCAGTGATGAGAGGGACAGGGTTGTTGGCTACACCTTC. Translation gives CASSDERDRVVGYTF.

The CDR3 nucleotides read TGTGCCAGCAGCTCAACACCGGGACTACTCACCGGGGAGCTGTTTTTT. It specifies CASSSTPGLLTGELFF. The chain is built from TRBV7-8 and TRBJ2-2; 7 bases align to TRBD2. The CDR3 runs 16 residues. CDR1 SGHVS and CDR2 FQNEAQ come from the germline V gene. Trimming took 4 bases from V and 4 from J; bases not matched to a gene: 9.

This clonotype was counted many times. This sequence joins TRBV2 and TRBJ2-7, with D maybe TRBD2 (5 bases). Germline-derived CDR1 and CDR2 are SNHLY and FYNNEI. The CDR3 is 15 residues long. The ends were cut back, 7 bases at V and 7 bases at J, with 23 bases in the middle. This CDR3 is CASTDPAAGPEEQYF. CDR3 DNA sequence: TGTGCCAGCACCGATCCAGCGGCTGGGCCAGAAGAGCAGTACTTC.

This clonotype was detected ten times or more. The chain combines TRBV9 with TRBJ2-6; 10 bases map to TRBD1. The trim removed 4 bases at V and 3 bases at J, leaving 7 bases unmatched. Germline CDR1 is SGDLS and CDR2 is YYNGEE. CDR3 length equals 17 residues. The DNA of the CDR3 is TGTGCCAGCAGCCTCCAGACAGGGGGCTTTGGGGCCAACGTCCTGACTTTC. Amino acids: CASSLQTGGFGANVLTF.

The rearrangement joins TRBV29-1 to TRBJ1-5; tentative D call: TRBD1 (5 bases). The germline V and J ends were trimmed by 5 bases and 4 bases, with 9 bases remaining between them. Germline V gene data show CDR1 as SQVTM and CDR2 as ANQGSEA. This CDR3 is built from 12 residues. CDR3 sequence reads: CSVRGGNQPQHF. DNA for the CDR3: TGCAGCGTTCGCGGGGGGAATCAGCCCCAGCATTTT.

The chain couples TRBV12-3 or TRBV12-4 to TRBJ1-6; 9 bases match TRBD1. This CDR3 contains 17 residues. V shed 5 bases and J 7 bases; nucleotides not matched to a gene: 12. CDR3 loop: CASSEAYPGTGNSPLHF. For the CDR3, the DNA is TGTGCCAGCAGTGAAGCATACCCCGGGACAGGGAATTCACCCCTCCACTTT.

This sequence joins TRBV25-1 and TRBJ2-5; possible D gene TRBD1, 6 bases. V lost 4 bases and J lost 5, with 14 bases in between. The CDR3 runs to 14 residues. CDR1 MGHDK and CDR2 SYGVNS come from the germline V gene. The CDR3: CASSGNQGWETQYF. The CDR3 DNA reads TGTGCCAGCAGTGGTAACCAGGGGTGGGAGACCCAGTACTTC.

This chain uses TRBV10-2 with TRBJ1-1; 10 bases agree with TRBD1. The germline CDR1 and CDR2 sequences are WSHSY and SAAADI. The CDR3 extends over 17 amino acids. The V and J ends lost 8 bases and 0 bases, in that order; junction bases with no gene match: 12. CDR3 region: CASSGGTGEGVNTEAFF. DNA for the CDR3: TGCGCCAGCTCCGGAGGGACAGGGGAAGGAGTGAACACTGAAGCTTTCTTT.

Regarding this clonotype: A much larger clone differs by one base, so this may be a read error. The J gene is TRBJ2-5, the V gene TRBV7-9, with D unclear. V was shortened by 1 base and J by 7 bases, with 10 bases between the two germline ends. Germline loops: CDR1 SEHNR, CDR2 FQNEAQ (reference sequence). The CDR3 spans 13 residues. The CDR3 sequence is CASSLGTATTQYF. The CDR3 DNA reads TGTGCCAGCAGCTTAGGTACCGCAACGACCCAGTACTTC. Full variable domain (rest looked up from reference TRBV7-9 and TRBJ2-5): DTGVSQNPRHKITKRGQNVTFRCDPISEHNRLYWYRQTLGQGPEFLTYFQNEAQLEKSRLLSDRFSAERPKGSFSTLEIQRTEQGDSAMYLCASSLGTATTQYFGPGTRLLVL.

This clonotype occurred many times. As DNA, the CDR3 is TGTGCCAGCAGTGAAGCTGCGGGGGGCGGGGAGACCCAGTACTTC. This translates into CASSEAAGGGETQYF. The chain combines TRBV2 with TRBJ2-5; 8 bases are shared with TRBD2. Unmatched junction bases numbered 5, after V lost 0 bases and J lost 5 bases. Per the germline V gene, CDR1 is SNHLY and CDR2 is FYNNEI. The CDR3 length is 15 residues.

Many counts were recorded for this clonotype. V usage is TRBV7-9 and J usage is TRBJ1-6; the D is unclear. Germline values: CDR1 SEHNR, CDR2 FQNEAQ (reference sequence). The V end was cut by 6 bases, the J end by 7 bases, with 13 bases between. The CDR3 length is 14 residues. The CDR3 DNA follows: TGTGCCAGCAGTGGATCCCCGAGGAATTCACCCCTCCACTTT. Translating gives CASSGSPRNSPLHF.